This T cell receptor beta chain appears in the sequencing data of a study of CD8 T cells in ankylosing spondylitis. Study outcomes and limitations: Reactive arthritis synovial fluid and blood were previously reported to contain some motif variants.

TCRdb redid the calling of the 5' RACE reads with MiXCR, one entry per CDR3 protein. The sample records some 200,000 distinct CDR3 sequences, about 18% being singletons. The CDR3 consists of 18 residues. Looked up from germline, CDR1 is SEHNR and CDR2 is FQNEAQ (reference sequence). V was clipped by 4 bases and J by 8 bases; unmatched bases: 18. Regarding this clonotype: Its specificity is not known.

This sequence was found in a male donor between 5 and 35 years old with ankylosing spondylitis or in good health (not recorded which). The sample comprised blood, either unsorted or a sorted T cell fraction (not recorded which). This sequence joins TRBV7-9 and TRBJ2-1, with TRBD2 matching over 9 bases. CDR3 sequence reads: CASSSPNSVREGFDEQFF. CDR3 bases: TGTGCCAGCAGCTCGCCGAATTCGGTGCGGGAGGGTTTCGATGAGCAGTTCTTC.